The following is a T cell receptor beta chain sequence with its context. What it binds is not known. The data were produced by immunoSEQ multiplex PCR, yet TCRdb's version contains in-frame clones alone and is incomplete. The table has tens of thousands of clones, about 89% seen once. These data originate in a study of siplizumab effects on memory and regulatory T cells. General study points: Mappable alloreactive CD4+ clones came from Treg cells about 66% of the time on average with siplizumab, against around 25% in controls.

The germline V gene has CDR1 LNHDA and CDR2 SQIVND (reference sequence). V was trimmed by 3 bases and J by 6 bases, leaving 9 bases between them. This CDR3 is 13 amino acids long. The source material was CD8+ T cells sorted from blood. The chain employs TRBV19 and TRBJ2-1; unclear D gene. This TCR derives from a human donor in good health. The CDR3 region is CASSILSSNEQFF. CDR3 bases: TGTGCCAGTAGTATTCTCAGCTCCAATGAGCAGTTCTTC.